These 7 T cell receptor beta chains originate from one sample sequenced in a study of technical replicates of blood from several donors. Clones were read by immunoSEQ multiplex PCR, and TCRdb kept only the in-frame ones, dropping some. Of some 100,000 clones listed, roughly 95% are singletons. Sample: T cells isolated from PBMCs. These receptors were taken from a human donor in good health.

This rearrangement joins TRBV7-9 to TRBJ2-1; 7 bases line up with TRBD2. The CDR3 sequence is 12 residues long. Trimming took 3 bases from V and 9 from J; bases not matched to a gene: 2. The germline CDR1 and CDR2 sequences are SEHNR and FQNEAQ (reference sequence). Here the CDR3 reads CASSLGGGEQFF. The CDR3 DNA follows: TGTGCCAGCAGCTTGGGGGGGGGTGAGCAGTTCTTC.

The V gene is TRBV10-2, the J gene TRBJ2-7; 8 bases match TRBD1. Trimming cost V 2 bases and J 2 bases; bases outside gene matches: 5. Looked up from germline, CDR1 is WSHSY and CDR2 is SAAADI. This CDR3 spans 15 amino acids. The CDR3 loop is CASSETGTGPYEQYF. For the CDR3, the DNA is TGCGCCAGCAGTGAGACCGGGACAGGCCCCTACGAGCAGTACTTC.

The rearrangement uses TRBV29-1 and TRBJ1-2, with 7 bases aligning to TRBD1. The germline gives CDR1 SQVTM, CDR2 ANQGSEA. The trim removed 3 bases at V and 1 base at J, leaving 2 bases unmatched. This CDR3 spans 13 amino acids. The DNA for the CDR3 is TGCAGCGTTGAGACAGGGTTTAACTATGGCTACACCTTC. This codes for CSVETGFNYGYTF.

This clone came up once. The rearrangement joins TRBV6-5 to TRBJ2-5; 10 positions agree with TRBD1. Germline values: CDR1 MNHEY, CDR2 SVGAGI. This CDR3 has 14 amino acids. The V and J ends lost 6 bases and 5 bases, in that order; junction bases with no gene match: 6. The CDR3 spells CASSRQGARETQYF. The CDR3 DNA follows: TGTGCCAGCAGCAGACAGGGGGCGAGGGAGACCCAGTACTTC.

The CDR3 DNA follows: TGCGCCAGCAGCCAAGATCGTGGGGCAGGGAAACAAGAGACCCAGTACTTC. The encoded protein is CASSQDRGAGKQETQYF. The chain has TRBV4-1 and TRBJ2-5, with TRBD1 as a possible D gene (5 bases). The V gene's germline CDR1 is MGHRA and CDR2 YSYEKL. Trimming cost V 0 bases and J 2 bases, with 16 bases left between them. There are 17 residues in the CDR3.

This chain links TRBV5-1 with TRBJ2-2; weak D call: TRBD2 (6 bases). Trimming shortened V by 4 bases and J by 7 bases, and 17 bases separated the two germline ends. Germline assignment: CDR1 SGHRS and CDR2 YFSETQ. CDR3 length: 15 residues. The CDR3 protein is CASSPVGRGNGELFF. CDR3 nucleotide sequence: TGCGCCAGCAGCCCCGTGGGGCGCGGGAACGGGGAGCTGTTTTTT.

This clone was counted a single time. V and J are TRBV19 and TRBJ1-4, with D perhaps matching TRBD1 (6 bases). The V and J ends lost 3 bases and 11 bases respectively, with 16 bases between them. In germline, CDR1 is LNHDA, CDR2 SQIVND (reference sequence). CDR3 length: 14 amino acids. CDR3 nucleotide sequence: TGTGCCAGTAGTATCGGGCAGGGGACCGGGAAACTGTTTTTT. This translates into CASSIGQGTGKLFF.